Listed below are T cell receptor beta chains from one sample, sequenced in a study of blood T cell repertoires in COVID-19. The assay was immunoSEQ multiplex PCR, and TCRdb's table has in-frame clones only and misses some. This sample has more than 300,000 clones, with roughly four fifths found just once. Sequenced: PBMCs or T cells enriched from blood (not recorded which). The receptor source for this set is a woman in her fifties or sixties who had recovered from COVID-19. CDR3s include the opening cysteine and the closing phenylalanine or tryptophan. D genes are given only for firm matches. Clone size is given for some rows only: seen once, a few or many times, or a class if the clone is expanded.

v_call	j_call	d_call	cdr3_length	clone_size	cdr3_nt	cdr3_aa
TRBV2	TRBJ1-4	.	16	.	TGTGCCAGCAGGGACGGACGGGGGGCCCTGGGGGAAAAACTGTTTTTT	CASRDGRGALGEKLFF
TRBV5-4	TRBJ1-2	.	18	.	TGTGCCAGCAGCTCGACCCAAAAAGTTTCAGGGAGGAACTATGGCTACACCTTC	CASSSTQKVSGRNYGYTF
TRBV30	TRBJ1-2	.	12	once	TGTGCCTGGAGTGACGGGGTTTATGGCTACACCTTC	CAWSDGVYGYTF
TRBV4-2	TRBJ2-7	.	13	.	TGTGCCAGCAGCCAAGCGGGCTCCTACGAGCAGTACTTC	CASSQAGSYEQYF
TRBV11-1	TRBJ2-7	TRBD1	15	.	TGTGCCAGCAGCATACAGGGGGAAAAACCCTACGAGCAGTACTTC	CASSIQGEKPYEQYF
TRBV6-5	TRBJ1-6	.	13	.	TGTGCCAGCAGCCCCGGGGTCAATTCACCCCTCCACTTT	CASSPGVNSPLHF
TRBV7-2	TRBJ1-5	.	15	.	TGTGCCAGCAGCTTAGTTCAGGGAAGCAATCAGCCCCAGCATTTT	CASSLVQGSNQPQHF
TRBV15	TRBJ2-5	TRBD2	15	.	TGTGCCACCAGCACCCGGACTAGCGGGGCGGAGACCCAGTACTTC	CATSTRTSGAETQYF
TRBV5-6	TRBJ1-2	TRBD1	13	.	TGTGCCAGCAGCTTGGGAACAGGGGATGGCTACACCTTC	CASSLGTGDGYTF
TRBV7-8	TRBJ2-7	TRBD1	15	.	TGTGCCAGCAGTTGGGGACAGCTGTCAACCTACGAGCAGTACTTC	CASSWGQLSTYEQYF
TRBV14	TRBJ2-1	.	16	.	TGTGCCAGCAGCCAAGATCTGGGCAGGGTGGGTCGTGAGCAGTTCTTC	CASSQDLGRVGREQFF
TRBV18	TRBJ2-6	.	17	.	TGTGCCAGCTCACCATTGCAGGGTGAGACTGGGGCCAACGTCCTGACTTTC	CASSPLQGETGANVLTF
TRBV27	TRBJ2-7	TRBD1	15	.	TGTGCCAGCAGCCTAGCCGGGACAGGGGTTTACGAGCAGTACTTC	CASSLAGTGVYEQYF
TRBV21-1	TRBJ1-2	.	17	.	TGTGCCAGCAGCTACGAGACAGGGGGCGTCTGGAACTATGGCTACACCTTC	CASSYETGGVWNYGYTF
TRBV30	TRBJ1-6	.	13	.	TGTGCCTGGAGTGTTGCGGATAATTCACCCCTCCACTTT	CAWSVADNSPLHF
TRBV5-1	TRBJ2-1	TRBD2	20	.	TGCGCCAGCAGCTTGGAATGGGGGACTAGCGGGGCAGTCTCCTACAATGAGCAGTTCTTC	CASSLEWGTSGAVSYNEQFF
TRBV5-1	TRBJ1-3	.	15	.	TGCGCCAGCAGCTTGGTACAGGGAACGGGAAACACCATATATTTT	CASSLVQGTGNTIYF